The 25 T cell receptor beta chains listed next were all sequenced from one sample in a study of control samples from healthy donors and cancer patients. Measured with immunoSEQ multiplex PCR; TCRdb has only the in-frame clones, and not every one. There are about 120,000 clones in the sample; roughly 90% occur only once, and 2.1% lies in the top ten. The specimen was blood. These TCRs come from a woman aged 45-65 years in good health.

The V and J genes are TRBV27 and TRBJ1-4, with a possible D match to TRBD1 (5 bases). Germline V gene data show CDR1 as MNHEY and CDR2 as SMNVEV (reference sequence). V was shortened by 0 bases and J by 7 bases, with 9 bases between the two germline ends. The CDR3 totals 14 residues. The CDR3: CASSLSRQGEKLFF. For the CDR3, the DNA is TGTGCCAGCAGTTTATCGAGGCAGGGTGAAAAACTGTTTTTT. The full variable domain, its missing parts supplied by reference TRBV27 and TRBJ1-4, is EAQVTQNPRYLITVTGKKLTVTCSQNMNHEYMSWYRQDPGLGLRQIYYSMNVEVTDKGDVPEGYKVSRKEKRNFPLILESPSPNQTSLYFCASSLSRQGEKLFFGSGTQLSVL.

The CDR3 nucleotides read TGTGCCACCAGTGCATCGGGACAGCTTAATCAGCCCCAGCATTTT. Amino acid sequence: CATSASGQLNQPQHF. This chain joins TRBV24-1 and TRBJ1-5; 7 positions match TRBD1. Germline assignment: CDR1 KGHDR and CDR2 SFDVKD. The length of the CDR3 is 15 residues. V shed 5 bases and J 4 bases; nucleotides not matched to a gene: 7.

The chain uses TRBV29-1 and TRBJ1-3; a weak D match, TRBD1 (5 bases). The CDR3 covers 13 residues. Per germline, CDR1 SQVTM and CDR2 ANQGSEA. Trimming stripped 2 bases from V and 4 bases from J, with 9 bases between. The CDR3 nucleotides are TGCAGCGTTGAAAAAGGGACGGGAAACACCATATATTTT. This translates into CSVEKGTGNTIYF. The whole variable domain, remainder taken from reference TRBV29-1 and TRBJ1-3, is SAVISQKPSRDICQRGTSLTIQCQVDSQVTMMFWYRQQPGQSLTLIATANQGSEATYESGFVIDKFPISRPNLTFSTLTVSNMSPEDSSIYLCSVEKGTGNTIYFGEGSWLTVV.

The chain joins TRBV14 to TRBJ1-2; tentative D call: TRBD1 (5 bases). Trimming pared 1 base from V and 4 bases from J, leaving 13 bases between. Germline V gene data show CDR1 as SGHDN and CDR2 as FVKESK. The CDR3 runs to 15 residues. The CDR3 nucleotides are TGTGCCAGCAGCCAAGTAATGGGGGGAAGCTATGGCTACACCTTC. Translated, it gives CASSQVMGGSYGYTF.

This clone has just one count. V gene TRBV27 combines with J gene TRBJ2-3; D may be TRBD2 (5 bases). In germline, CDR1 is MNHEY, CDR2 SMNVEV (reference sequence). V lost 6 bases and J 0 bases, leaving 10 bases between the germline ends. The CDR3 extends over 14 amino acids. CDR3 region: CASSLSGSTDTQYF. CDR3 nucleotides: TGTGCCAGCAGCCTGAGCGGAAGCACAGATACGCAGTATTTT.

CDR3 residues: CASSQSHRGRTEAFF. The CDR3 DNA reads as TGCGCCAGCAGCCAATCTCACAGGGGGCGGACTGAAGCTTTCTTT. The chain carries TRBV4-1 and TRBJ1-1, with 9 nucleotides matching TRBD1. CDR3 length: 15 amino acids. The V segment lost 2 bases and the J segment 5 bases; nucleotides outside the gene matches: 6. Germline V gives CDR1 MGHRA, CDR2 YSYEKL.

This rearrangement joins TRBV28 to TRBJ1-4, with D unresolved. CDR3 size: 11 residues. Between the trimmed V and J ends, which lost 9 bases and 3 bases, there was a span of 5 bases. Germline assignment: CDR1 MDHEN and CDR2 SYDVKM. The CDR3 protein is CASLANEKLFF. Here the CDR3 DNA reads TGTGCCAGTCTAGCTAATGAAAAACTGTTTTTT.

This chain links TRBV29-1 with TRBJ1-2; unclear D gene. Trimming stripped 3 bases from V and 4 bases from J, with 9 bases between. Germline V CDR1 and CDR2: SQVTM, ANQGSEA. There are 12 residues in the CDR3. The CDR3: CSVDSLLYGYTF. The DNA of the CDR3 is TGCAGCGTTGATTCGCTTCTCTATGGCTACACCTTC.

V is TRBV13 and J is TRBJ1-2; the D gene is possibly TRBD1 (5 bases). V dropped 4 bases and J dropped 0 bases, with 15 bases sitting between them. Germline loops: CDR1 PRHDT, CDR2 FYEKMQ (reference sequence). This CDR3 contains 16 residues. DNA for the CDR3: TGTGCCAGCAGCTCAGGGAGGGTATCAGCTAACTATGGCTACACCTTC. Translation: CASSSGRVSANYGYTF. Drawing the rest from reference TRBV13 and TRBJ1-2, the complete variable domain is AAGVIQSPRHLIKEKRETATLKCYPIPRHDTVYWYQQGPGQDPQFLISFYEKMQSDKGSIPDRFSAQQFSDYHSELNMSSLELGDSALYFCASSSGRVSANYGYTFGSGTRLTVV.

The chain couples TRBV5-1 to TRBJ1-1; no definite D call. This CDR3 comprises 13 residues. The germline V gene encodes CDR1 SGHRS and CDR2 YFSETQ. V lost 4 bases and J 3 bases, leaving 10 bases between the germline ends. CDR3 bases: TGCGCCAGCAGCATAGGGCCCGACACTGAAGCTTTCTTT. It specifies CASSIGPDTEAFF.

The gene calls are TRBV19 and TRBJ1-3, with D maybe TRBD1 (5 bases). The V and J ends lost 5 bases and 0 bases respectively, with 17 bases between them. The CDR3 is made up of 17 amino acids. Germline CDR1 and CDR2: LNHDA and SQIVND (reference sequence). The CDR3 protein is CASSQSGRLISGNTIYF. The CDR3 DNA reads TGTGCCAGTAGTCAATCGGGACGACTTATCTCTGGAAACACCATATATTTT.

The chain uses TRBV5-4 and TRBJ2-1, with D perhaps matching TRBD2 (5 bases). The CDR3 covers 15 residues. Trimming removed 4 bases at V and 4 bases at J, with 15 bases between. Germline-derived CDR1 and CDR2 are SGHNT and YYREEE (reference sequence). CDR3 residues: CASSPSGERYNEQFF. DNA for the CDR3: TGTGCCAGCAGCCCTTCTGGTGAGCGGTACAATGAGCAGTTCTTC. Together with reference TRBV5-4 and TRBJ2-1, the CDR3 gives the full variable domain: ETGVTQSPTHLIKTRGQQVTLRCSSQSGHNTVSWYQQALGQGPQFIFQYYREEENGRGNFPPRFSGLQFPNYSSELNVNALELDDSALYLCASSPSGERYNEQFFGPGTRLTVL.

This clone has a handful of counts. V is TRBV29-1 and J is TRBJ2-1, with D hard to call. There are 13 residues in the CDR3. V was shortened by 0 bases and J by 0 bases, with 3 bases between the two germline ends. Germline CDR1 SQVTM, CDR2 ANQGSEA. CDR3 bases: TGCAGCGTTGAAGATAGCTCCTACAATGAGCAGTTCTTC. Translation gives CSVEDSSYNEQFF.

This clone has a handful of counts. This chain uses TRBV5-1 with TRBJ2-7; possibly TRBD1 or TRBD2 for D (5 bases each). The germline gives CDR1 SGHRS, CDR2 YFSETQ. V was pared by 3 bases and J by 2 bases, with 18 bases between. The CDR3 length is 16 residues. The CDR3 sequence is CASSSPKGSNTYEQYF. The CDR3 DNA reads TGCGCCAGCAGCTCTCCGAAGGGGAGCAACACCTACGAGCAGTACTTC.

This clone is a singleton in its sample. This chain connects TRBV4-2 to TRBJ2-2; no definite D call. The germline V gene encodes CDR1 LGHNA and CDR2 YNFKEQ. This CDR3 spans 15 amino acids. Trimming stripped 3 bases from V and 1 base from J, with 9 bases between. DNA of the CDR3: TGTGCCAGCAGCCATCCCGACTTGAACACCGGGGAGCTGTTTTTT. This gives the protein CASSHPDLNTGELFF.

This rearrangement joins TRBV19 to TRBJ2-5; D gene ambiguous. Germline loops: CDR1 LNHDA, CDR2 SQIVND (reference sequence). V lost 2 bases and J 2 bases, leaving 9 bases between the germline ends. The CDR3 is 14 residues long. CDR3 coding DNA: TGTGCCAGTAGTATAACCCTAGGACAAGAGACCCAGTACTTC. Translated, it gives CASSITLGQETQYF. The whole variable domain, filled in from reference TRBV19 and TRBJ2-5, reads DGGITQSPKYLFRKEGQNVTLSCEQNLNHDAMYWYRQDPGQGLRLIYYSQIVNDFQKGDIAEGYSVSREKKESFPLTVTSAQKNPTAFYLCASSITLGQETQYFGPGTRLLVL.

V gene TRBV19 combines with J gene TRBJ1-2, with unresolved D. The CDR3 is 13 amino acids. CDR1 is LNHDA and CDR2 is SQIVND in the germline V gene (reference sequence). Trimming left V 5 bases short and J 4 bases short, with 11 bases between. CDR3 sequence reads: CASSGPGSYGYTF. DNA for the CDR3: TGTGCCAGTAGTGGGCCCGGGAGCTATGGCTACACCTTC.

The J gene is TRBJ2-7, the V gene TRBV13; D might be TRBD2 (5 bases). The CDR3 has 14 amino acids. In germline, CDR1 is PRHDT, CDR2 FYEKMQ (reference sequence). V dropped 6 bases and J dropped 6 bases, with 18 bases sitting between them. The CDR3 loop is CASSQHPGKVEQYF. CDR3 bases: TGTGCCAGCAGTCAACATCCCGGGAAGGTCGAGCAGTACTTC.

This clone was counted a single time. J is TRBJ1-6 and V is TRBV19; weak D call: TRBD1 (5 bases). The CDR3 runs 14 residues. V was clipped by 3 bases and J by 9 bases, with 12 bases between them. Germline V gives CDR1 LNHDA, CDR2 SQIVND (reference sequence). The CDR3 sequence is CASSIWDSSSPLHF. In DNA form, the CDR3 reads TGTGCCAGTAGTATTTGGGACTCGAGTTCACCCCTCCACTTT.

CDR3 sequence (DNA): TGTGCCAGCTCACCGGACAGGGGTAGTGAAGCTTTCTTT. Protein: CASSPDRGSEAFF. This rearrangement joins TRBV18 to TRBJ1-1, with TRBD1 matching over 9 bases. The CDR3 has 13 residues. Germline V lookup: CDR1 KGHSH, CDR2 LQKENI. Germline trimming cut 3 bases from V and 7 bases from J; bases unmatched to any gene: 3.

This rearrangement joins TRBV20-1 to TRBJ2-1; D might be TRBD2 (6 bases). Between the trimmed V and J ends, which lost 6 bases and 5 bases, there was a span of 8 bases. This CDR3 has 11 amino acids. Per the germline V gene, CDR1 is DFQATT and CDR2 is SNEGSKA (reference sequence). CDR3 DNA sequence: TGCAGTGCCAGGGAGGACAATGAGCAGTTCTTC. This sequence encodes CSAREDNEQFF.

V is TRBV27 and J is TRBJ1-1; the match to TRBD1 covers 8 bases. CDR3 size: 15 residues. Germline-derived CDR1 and CDR2 are MNHEY and SMNVEV (reference sequence). The ends lost 5 bases at V and 5 bases at J; junction bases unmatched: 10. CDR3 DNA: TGTGCCAGCAGTCCCACGACAGGGGCGGGAACTGAAGCTTTCTTT. Residues: CASSPTTGAGTEAFF.

The rearrangement joins TRBV30 to TRBJ1-3; TRBD1 matches at 8 bases. The J segment lost 4 bases and the V segment lost 2 bases, leaving 1 base of the junction unmatched. Germline loops: CDR1 GTSNPN, CDR2 SVGIG (reference sequence). The length of the CDR3 is 13 residues. The chain's CDR3 is CAWSRDRGNTIYF. The CDR3 nucleotides are TGTGCCTGGAGTAGGGACAGGGGAAACACCATATATTTT.

The chain uses TRBV4-1 and TRBJ1-2; D call uncertain. The CDR3 is 15 residues long. Germline V gives CDR1 MGHRA, CDR2 YSYEKL. Between the trimmed V and J ends, which lost 2 bases and 4 bases, there was a span of 14 bases. CDR3 in DNA: TGCGCCAGCAGCCAAAAGACACCGGTTAGCTATGGCTACACCTTC. It translates to CASSQKTPVSYGYTF.

This sequence joins TRBV10-2 and TRBJ1-6; D gene unclear. V gave up 6 bases and J gave up 8 bases, with 11 bases separating them. This CDR3 region has 13 residues. CDR1 and CDR2 (germline): WSHSY, SAAADI. The CDR3, as DNA: TGCGCCAGCAGCGAGAGAAGGTATTCACCCCTCCACTTT. Amino acid sequence: CASSERRYSPLHF.